This record covers a single T cell receptor (beta chain). Antigen: not known. The CDR3 contains 13 residues. Germline V gene sequence: CDR1 MNHEY, CDR2 SVGEGT. V shed 6 bases and J shed 0 bases, with 9 bases lying between them. TCR alpha and beta CDR3 regions were amplified from RNA using iRepertoire nested multiplex PCR. One entry per CDR3 protein results from TCRdb running MiXCR on the multiplex PCR reads. The sample has over 130,000 distinct CDR3 sequences, about two fifths seen once; the top ten hold 15% to 25%. These data come from a study of glioma-infiltrating T cells. The study's findings and limits: Above-expected tissue-blood divergence occurred in all gliomas, most in low-grade ones.

The sequenced material came from glioma tissue, nonneoplastic brain tissue, or PBMCs (not recorded which). The receptor's source is a human donor with low-grade glioma or glioblastoma, undergoing nonglioma brain surgery, or in good health (not recorded which). The J gene is TRBJ2-7, the V gene TRBV6-2 or TRBV6-3; D is uncertain. Written as DNA, the CDR3 is TGTGCCAGCAGGACTCACAACTCCTACGAGCAGTACTTC. It translates to CASRTHNSYEQYF.